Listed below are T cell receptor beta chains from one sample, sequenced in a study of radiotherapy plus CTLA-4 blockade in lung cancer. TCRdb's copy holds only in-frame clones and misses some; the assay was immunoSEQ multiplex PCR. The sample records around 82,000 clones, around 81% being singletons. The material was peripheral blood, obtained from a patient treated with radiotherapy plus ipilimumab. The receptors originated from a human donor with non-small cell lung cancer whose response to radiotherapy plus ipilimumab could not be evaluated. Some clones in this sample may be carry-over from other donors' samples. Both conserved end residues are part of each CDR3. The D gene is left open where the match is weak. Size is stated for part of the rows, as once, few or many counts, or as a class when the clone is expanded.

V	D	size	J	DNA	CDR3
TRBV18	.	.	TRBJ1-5	TGTGCCAGCTCACCACCGAACAGTTATAGCAATCAGCCCCAGCATTTT	CASSPPNSYSNQPQHF
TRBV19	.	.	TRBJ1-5	TGTGCCAGTAGTATAGTAGGGGCCACAGGGAGTGGGCAGCCCCAGCATTTT	CASSIVGATGSGQPQHF
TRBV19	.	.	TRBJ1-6	TGTGCCAGTACAAATTGGGCAGGGGAAAGATCACCCCTCCACTTT	CASTNWAGERSPLHF
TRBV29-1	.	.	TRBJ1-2	TGCAGCGTCGGGGAGAACTATGGCTACACCTTC	CSVGENYGYTF
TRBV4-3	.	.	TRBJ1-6	TGCGCCAGCAGCCAAGAAGGGGCAGGGTATTCACCCCTCCACTTT	CASSQEGAGYSPLHF
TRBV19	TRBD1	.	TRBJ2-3	TGTGCCAGTAGTATACGTACAGGGGGGCAATTCACAGATACGCAGTATTTT	CASSIRTGGQFTDTQYF
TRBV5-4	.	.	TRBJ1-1	TGTGCCAGCAGCGCCAACAGGCCCCAGGGCACTGAAGCTTTCTTT	CASSANRPQGTEAFF
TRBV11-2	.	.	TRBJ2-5	TGTGCCAGCAGCTTAGATGTATACCAAGAGACCCAGTACTTC	CASSLDVYQETQYF
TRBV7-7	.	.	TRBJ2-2	TGTGCTAGCAGCCCAACTACCTCGAGGACCGGGGAGCTGTTTTTT	CASSPTTSRTGELFF
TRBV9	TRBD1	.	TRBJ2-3	TGTGCCAGCAGCCCTCCCGGGACAGGGGGCGTAGGCACAGATACGCAGTATTTT	CASSPPGTGGVGTDTQYF
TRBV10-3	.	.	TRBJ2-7	TGTGCCATCAGTGATATTCGGGGGACCTACGAGCAGTACTTC	CAISDIRGTYEQYF
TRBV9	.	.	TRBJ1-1	TGTGCCAGCAGTGGCGAGGGAGCGCGGAACACTGAAGCTTTCTTT	CASSGEGARNTEAFF
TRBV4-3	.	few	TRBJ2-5	TGCGCCAGCAGCCCCACTACTCAAGAGACCCAGTACTTC	CASSPTTQETQYF
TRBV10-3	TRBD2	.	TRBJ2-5	TGTGCCATCAGTGAGTCTACTAGCGGGGGACGGTACTTC	CAISESTSGGRYF
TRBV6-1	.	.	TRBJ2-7	TGTGCCAGCAGCTCGGCCTACGAGCAGTACTTC	CASSSAYEQYF
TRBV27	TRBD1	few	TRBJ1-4	TGTGCCAGCAGTTCGGACAGGCCTAACGGAAAACTGTTTTTT	CASSSDRPNGKLFF
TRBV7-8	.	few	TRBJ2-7	TGTGCCAGCAGCATTATAGCCGGCTACGAGCAGTACTTC	CASSIIAGYEQYF
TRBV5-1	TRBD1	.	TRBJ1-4	TGCGCCAGCAGCCGACTCGACAGGGATAATGAAAAACTGTTTTTT	CASSRLDRDNEKLFF
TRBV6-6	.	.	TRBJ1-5	TGTGCCAGCAGTTATCTAACAGGGAATCAGCCCCAGCATTTT	CASSYLTGNQPQHF
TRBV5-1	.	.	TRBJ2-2	TGCGCCAGCAGCTTGTTACAGGGGAGGACCGGGGAGCTGTTTTTT	CASSLLQGRTGELFF
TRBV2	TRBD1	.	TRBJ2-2	TGTGCCAGCACTAGACAGGGTGGTCGGACCGGGGAGCTGTTTTTT	CASTRQGGRTGELFF
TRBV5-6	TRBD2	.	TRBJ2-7	TGTGCCAGCAGCTTGTCTAGCGGGGGTTACGAGCAGTACTTC	CASSLSSGGYEQYF
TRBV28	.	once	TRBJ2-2	TGTGCCAGCAGTCGTAAACGATGGGGCATCGGGGAGCTGTTTTTT	CASSRKRWGIGELFF
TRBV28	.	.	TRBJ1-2	TGTGCCAGCAGTTTAGGGTTGGAGAACTATGGCTACACCTTC	CASSLGLENYGYTF
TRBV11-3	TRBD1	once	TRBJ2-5	TGTGCCAGCAGCGGACAGGGGACCCAGTACTTC	CASSGQGTQYF
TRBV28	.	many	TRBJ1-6	TGTGCCACCGGGAAGGGCTTCTCTTCACCCCTCCACTTT	CATGKGFSSPLHF
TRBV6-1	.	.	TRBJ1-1	TGTGCCAGCCGATTTGGGGGCTTGGGAACTGAAGCTTTCTTT	CASRFGGLGTEAFF
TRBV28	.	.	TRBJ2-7	TGTGCCAGCAGTCCCTCTTACAGGGTCTCCTACGAGCAGTACTTC	CASSPSYRVSYEQYF
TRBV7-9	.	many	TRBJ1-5	TGTGCCAGCAGCTTGGAGGCTGCTCAGCCCCAGCATTTT	CASSLEAAQPQHF
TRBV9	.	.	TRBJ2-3	TGTGCCAGCAGCGTAGGGACTCCCACCGGAGATACGCAGTATTTT	CASSVGTPTGDTQYF
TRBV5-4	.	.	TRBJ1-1	TGTGCCAGCAGCCGTCCGGGGATGAACACTGAAGCTTTCTTT	CASSRPGMNTEAFF
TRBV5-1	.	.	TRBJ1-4	TGCGCCAGCAGCTTGGCGCAGGGGCTGGGTGAAAAACTGTTTTTT	CASSLAQGLGEKLFF
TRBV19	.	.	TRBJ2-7	TGTGCCAGTAGTCCCAGGACACTACCAACGGAAGAGCAGTACTTC	CASSPRTLPTEEQYF
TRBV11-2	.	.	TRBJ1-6	TGTGCCAGCAGCCTCGAGACAGATTATAATTCACCCCTCCACTTT	CASSLETDYNSPLHF
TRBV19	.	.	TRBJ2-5	TGTGCCAGTAGTATAGTGGACAGAGAAGAGACCCAGTACTTC	CASSIVDREETQYF
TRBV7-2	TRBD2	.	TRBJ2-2	TGTGCCAGCAGCATACTAGCGGGGGGGCTCACCGGGGAGCTGTTTTTT	CASSILAGGLTGELFF